The present T cell receptor (beta chain) was sequenced within a study of blood T cell repertoires in COVID-19. On the study more broadly: T cells, B-cell-depleted T cells, or PBMCs provided the cDNA or gDNA that served as material.

Only one count was recorded for this clone. Germline loops: CDR1 MGHRA, CDR2 YSYEKL. V lost 0 bases, J lost 3 bases, and 9 bases lay in between. CDR3 size: 15 residues. TCRdb's copy holds only in-frame clones and misses some; the assay was immunoSEQ multiplex PCR. Of about 150,000 clones listed, more than 70% are singletons. The chain carries TRBV4-1 and TRBJ2-1; perhaps TRBD1 as D (6 bases). Material: peripheral blood. The clonotype was recovered from a man aged 60 to 75 with acute or convalescent COVID-19. CDR3 nucleotide sequence: TGCGCCAGCAGCCAAGACGCAGGGGACTACAATGAGCAGTTCTTC. It yields the protein CASSQDAGDYNEQFF.